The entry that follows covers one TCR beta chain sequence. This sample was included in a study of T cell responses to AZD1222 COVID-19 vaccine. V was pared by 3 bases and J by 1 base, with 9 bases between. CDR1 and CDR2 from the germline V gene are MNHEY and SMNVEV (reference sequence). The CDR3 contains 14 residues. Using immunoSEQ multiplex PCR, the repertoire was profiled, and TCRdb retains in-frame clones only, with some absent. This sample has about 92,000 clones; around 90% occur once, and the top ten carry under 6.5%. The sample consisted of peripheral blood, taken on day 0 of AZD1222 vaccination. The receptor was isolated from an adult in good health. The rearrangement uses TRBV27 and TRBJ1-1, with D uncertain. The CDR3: CASSFLVGNTEAFF. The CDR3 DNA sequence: TGTGCCAGCAGTTTTTTAGTGGGGAACACTGAAGCTTTCTTT.